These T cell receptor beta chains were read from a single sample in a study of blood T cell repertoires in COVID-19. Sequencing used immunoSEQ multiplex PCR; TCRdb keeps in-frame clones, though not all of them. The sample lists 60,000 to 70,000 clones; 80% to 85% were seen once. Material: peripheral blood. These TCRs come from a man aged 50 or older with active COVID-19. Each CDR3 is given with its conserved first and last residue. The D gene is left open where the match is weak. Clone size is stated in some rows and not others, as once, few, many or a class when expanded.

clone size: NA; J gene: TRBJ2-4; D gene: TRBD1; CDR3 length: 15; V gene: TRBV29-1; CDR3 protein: CSVEDVDRGMDIQYF; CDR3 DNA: TGCAGCGTTGAAGATGTTGACAGGGGAATGGACATTCAGTACTTC
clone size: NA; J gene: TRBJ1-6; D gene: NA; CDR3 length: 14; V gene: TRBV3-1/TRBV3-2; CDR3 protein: CASSQVRGNSPLHF; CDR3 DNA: TGTGCCAGCAGCCAAGTACGGGGGAATTCACCCCTCCACTTT
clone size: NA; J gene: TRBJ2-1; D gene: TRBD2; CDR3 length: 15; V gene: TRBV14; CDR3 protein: CASRAGTSVLNWQFF; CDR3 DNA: TGTGCCAGCAGGGCCGGGACTAGCGTGTTGAACTGGCAGTTCTTC
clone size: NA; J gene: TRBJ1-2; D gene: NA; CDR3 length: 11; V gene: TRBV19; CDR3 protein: CASSPGYGYTF; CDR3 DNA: TGTGCCAGTAGCCCAGGGTACGGCTACACCTTC
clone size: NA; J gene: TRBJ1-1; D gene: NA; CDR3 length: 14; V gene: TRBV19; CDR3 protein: CASRESVRITEAFF; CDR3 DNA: TGTGCCTCCCGGGAGTCGGTACGGATCACTGAAGCTTTCTTT
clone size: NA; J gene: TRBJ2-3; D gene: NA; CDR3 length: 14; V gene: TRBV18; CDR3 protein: CASSPTSREDTQYF; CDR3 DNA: TGTGCCAGCTCACCAACCTCCAGGGAAGATACGCAGTATTTT
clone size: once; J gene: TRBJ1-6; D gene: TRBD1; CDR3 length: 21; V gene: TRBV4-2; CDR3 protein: CASTWWGRDSFPHIYNSPLHF; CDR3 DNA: TGTGCCAGCACCTGGTGGGGACGGGACAGCTTCCCGCACATTTATAATTCACCCCTCCACTTT
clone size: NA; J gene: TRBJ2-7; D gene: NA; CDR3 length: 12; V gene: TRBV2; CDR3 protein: CASRDSSYEQYF; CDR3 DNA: TGTGCCAGCAGGGACAGCTCCTACGAGCAGTACTTC
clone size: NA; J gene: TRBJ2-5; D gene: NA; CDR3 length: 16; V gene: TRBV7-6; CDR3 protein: CASSLLVDSPGETQYF; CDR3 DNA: TGTGCCAGCAGCTTACTGGTGGACAGCCCTGGGGAGACCCAGTACTTC
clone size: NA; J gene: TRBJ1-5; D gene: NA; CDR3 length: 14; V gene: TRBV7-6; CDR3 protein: CASSLVGAGQPQHF; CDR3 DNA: TGTGCCAGCAGCTTAGTTGGGGCAGGACAGCCCCAGCATTTT
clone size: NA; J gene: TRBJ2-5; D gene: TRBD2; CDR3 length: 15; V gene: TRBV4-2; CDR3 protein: CASSHAGGAKETQYF; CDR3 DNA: TGTGCCAGCAGCCATGCCGGGGGGGCCAAGGAGACCCAGTACTTC
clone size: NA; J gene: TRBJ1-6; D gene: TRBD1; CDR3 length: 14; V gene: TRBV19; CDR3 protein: CASSLGTDNSPLHF; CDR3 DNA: TGTGCCAGTAGCCTGGGGACAGACAATTCACCCCTCCACTTT
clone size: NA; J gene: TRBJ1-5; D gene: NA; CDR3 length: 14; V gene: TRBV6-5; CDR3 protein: CASGRDISNQPQHF; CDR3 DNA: TGTGCCAGCGGAAGGGACATTAGCAATCAGCCCCAGCATTTT
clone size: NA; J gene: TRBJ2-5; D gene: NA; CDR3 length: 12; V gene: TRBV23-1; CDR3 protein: CASKTGFETQYF; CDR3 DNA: TGCGCCAGCAAAACAGGGTTTGAGACCCAGTACTTC
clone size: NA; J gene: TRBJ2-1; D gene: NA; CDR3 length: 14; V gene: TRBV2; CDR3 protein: CASSESGRYNEQFF; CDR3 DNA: TGTGCCAGCAGTGAGAGCGGGCGTTACAATGAGCAGTTCTTC
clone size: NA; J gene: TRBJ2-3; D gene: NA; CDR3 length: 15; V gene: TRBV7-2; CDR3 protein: CASSLAVTSTDTQYF; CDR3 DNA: TGTGCCAGCAGCTTAGCGGTGACTAGCACAGATACGCAGTATTTT
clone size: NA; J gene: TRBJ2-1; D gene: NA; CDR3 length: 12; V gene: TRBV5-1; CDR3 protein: CASSLLGNEQFF; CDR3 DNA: TGCGCCAGCAGTTTGCTAGGCAATGAGCAGTTCTTC
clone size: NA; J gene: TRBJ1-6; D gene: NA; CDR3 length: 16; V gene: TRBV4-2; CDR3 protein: CASSPDDRLDNSPLHF; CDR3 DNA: TGTGCCAGCAGCCCAGACGACAGGTTAGATAATTCACCCCTCCACTTT
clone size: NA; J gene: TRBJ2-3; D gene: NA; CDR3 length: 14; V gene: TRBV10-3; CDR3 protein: CAIGGGGLTDTQYF; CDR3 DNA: TGTGCCATCGGGGGCGGGGGACTCACAGATACGCAGTATTTT
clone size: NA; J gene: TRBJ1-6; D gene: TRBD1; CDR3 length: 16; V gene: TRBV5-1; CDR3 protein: CASTLDRAGINSPLHF; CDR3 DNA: TGCGCCAGCACCCTTGACAGGGCAGGCATTAATTCACCCCTCCACTTT
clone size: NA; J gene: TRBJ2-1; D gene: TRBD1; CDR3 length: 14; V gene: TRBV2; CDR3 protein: CATIDRDSYNEQFF; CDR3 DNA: TGTGCCACCATTGACAGGGACTCCTACAATGAGCAGTTCTTC
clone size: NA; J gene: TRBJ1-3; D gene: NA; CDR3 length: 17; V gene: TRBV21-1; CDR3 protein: CASSKRGGRGLRNTIYF; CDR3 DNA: TGTGCCAGCAGCAAAAGGGGGGGTAGGGGACTGAGGAACACCATATATTTT
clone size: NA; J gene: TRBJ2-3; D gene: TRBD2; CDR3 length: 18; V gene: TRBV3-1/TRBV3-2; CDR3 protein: CASSLTSGGALQRDTQYF; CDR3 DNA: TGTGCCAGCAGTCTAACTAGCGGGGGGGCCCTACAACGCGATACGCAGTATTTT
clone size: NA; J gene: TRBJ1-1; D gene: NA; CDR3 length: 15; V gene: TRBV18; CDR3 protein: CASSPQMDRNTEAFF; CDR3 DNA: TGTGCCAGCTCACCTCAAATGGACAGGAACACTGAAGCTTTCTTT